Listed here are 25 T cell receptor beta chains from one sample, sequenced in a study of cytomegalovirus exposure and HLA in healthy donors (dated by TCRdb to about 2017). The library was built by means of the immunoSEQ multiplex PCR assay. The multiplex PCR relied on a mix of 60 forward primers for TCR Vbeta segments and 13 reverse primers for TCR Jbeta segments. TCRdb took over this immuneACCESS table, retaining in-frame rearrangements with V and J assigned. Such tables are incomplete; in checked studies, under half of the missing clones stem from an unresolved V gene, and the remainder is unexplained. The table kept for this sample lists approximately 70,000 clones. Around 1.6% of the sample lies in the top ten. Input material: PBMCs. All receptors derive from a woman aged 25 to 45 in good health and CMV-seronegative.

The chain joins TRBV5-1 to TRBJ2-7, with 8 bases matching TRBD1. The CDR3 covers 16 residues. Germline CDR1 SGHRS, CDR2 YFSETQ. The V gene end was trimmed by 4 bases and the J gene end by 3 bases; junction bases not matched to a gene: 12. The CDR3 nucleotides read TGCGCCAGCAGCGGCGGACAGGGAGAAGTTGGCTACGAGCAGTACTTC. Residues: CASSGGQGEVGYEQYF.

CDR3: CASSSGQGALLGELFF. The CDR3 nucleotides read TGTGCCAGCAGTTCCGGACAGGGGGCCTTGCTCGGGGAGCTGTTTTTT. The chain uses TRBV6-5 and TRBJ2-2; 11 bases line up with TRBD1. Unmatched junction bases numbered 8, after V lost 4 bases and J lost 7 bases. Germline loops: CDR1 MNHEY, CDR2 SVGAGI. The CDR3 has 16 residues.

On this clone: One end of the junction fails to match germline, which may point to a read error. The chain couples TRBV7-6 to TRBJ2-5; D gene ambiguous. The CDR3 is 14 residues long. Germline values: CDR1 SGHVS, CDR2 FNYEAQ. This CDR3 is CASSIAPQQETQYF. The CDR3 DNA is TGTGCCAGCAGCATAGCCCCCCAGCAAGAGACCCAGTACTTC.

The V and J genes are TRBV7-3 and TRBJ1-1, with 8 bases lining up with TRBD1. Germline V gene lookup returns CDR1 SGHTA and CDR2 FQGTGA. With V trimmed by 3 bases and J by 5 bases, 2 bases remained unmatched. This CDR3 is built from 13 residues. The CDR3 reads CASSFDRGTEAFF. The CDR3 DNA reads TGTGCCAGCAGCTTCGACAGGGGTACTGAAGCTTTCTTT.

CDR3 coding DNA: TGCGCCAGCAGCCAAGACTCCTTCGGGGGTCGTCAAGAGACCCAGTACTTC. Translated, it gives CASSQDSFGGRQETQYF. The V call is TRBV4-3, the J call TRBJ2-5; D is perhaps TRBD2 (6 bases). The germline V gene has CDR1 LGHNA and CDR2 YSLEER. CDR3 size: 17 residues. V shed 0 bases and J shed 2 bases, with 16 bases lying between them.

This chain joins TRBV9 and TRBJ2-1; D possibly corresponds to TRBD1 (7 bases). The CDR3 runs to 15 residues. The ends were cut back, 2 bases at V and 0 bases at J, with 9 bases in the middle. CDR1 and CDR2 (germline): SGDLS, YYNGEE. DNA for the CDR3: TGTGCCAGCAGCGTCCAGGGGGGCTCCTACAATGAGCAGTTCTTC. Protein: CASSVQGGSYNEQFF. Filled out from reference TRBV9 and TRBJ2-1, the complete variable domain reads DSGVTQTPKHLITATGQRVTLRCSPRSGDLSVYWYQQSLDQGLQFLIQYYNGEERAKGNILERFSAQQFPDLHSELNLSSLELGDSALYFCASSVQGGSYNEQFFGPGTRLTVL.

This chain links TRBV27 with TRBJ2-1, with D possibly TRBD2 on 5 matching bases. This CDR3 comprises 14 residues. The germline V gene has CDR1 MNHEY and CDR2 SMNVEV (reference sequence). Trimming cost V 4 bases and J 2 bases, with 9 bases left between them. DNA of the CDR3: TGTGCCAGCAGTTCGAGGGCCCCCTACAATGAGCAGTTCTTC. It codes for CASSSRAPYNEQFF.

The rearrangement links TRBV19 to TRBJ2-1; D is uncertain. CDR3 size: 13 residues. Trimming removed 0 bases from V and 3 bases from J, with 3 bases in between. Germline assignment: CDR1 LNHDA and CDR2 SQIVND (reference sequence). CDR3 bases: TGTGCCAGTAGTATAGATAGCTACAATGAGCAGTTCTTC. Protein product: CASSIDSYNEQFF.

The chain employs TRBV5-1 and TRBJ1-1, with TRBD1 matching over 7 bases. The CDR3 runs 15 residues. The germline CDR1 and CDR2 sequences are SGHRS and YFSETQ. Trimming took 3 bases from V and 1 from J; bases not matched to a gene: 6. This CDR3 reads CASSSMGQPNTEAFF. As DNA, the CDR3 is TGCGCCAGCAGCTCAATGGGACAGCCGAACACTGAAGCTTTCTTT.

This sequence joins TRBV5-6 and TRBJ2-7; tentative D call: TRBD2 (5 bases). The CDR3 totals 13 residues. Germline CDR1 reads SGHDT; CDR2 reads YYEEEE. V was pared by 4 bases and J by 5 bases, with 13 bases between. The CDR3 reads CASSQGGSDEQYF. The CDR3 nucleotides read TGTGCCAGCAGCCAAGGAGGTTCCGACGAGCAGTACTTC.

The V call is TRBV2, the J call TRBJ2-1; a weak D match, TRBD2 (5 bases). The CDR3 contains 16 residues. In germline, CDR1 is SNHLY, CDR2 FYNNEI. Trimming stripped 6 bases from V and 6 bases from J, with 21 bases between. The CDR3 protein is CASSLFRGPSFNEQFF. The CDR3 nucleotides read TGTGCCAGCAGCTTATTCCGGGGTCCCTCGTTCAATGAGCAGTTCTTC.

The CDR3 loop is CAASLPGSLAEAFF. The CDR3 nucleotides read TGTGCCGCTAGTCTTCCAGGGTCCCTCGCTGAAGCTTTCTTT. The chain recombines TRBV19 with TRBJ1-1, with D perhaps matching TRBD1 (5 bases). The CDR3 extends over 14 amino acids. V was clipped by 11 bases and J by 6 bases, with 22 bases between them. CDR1 and CDR2 from the germline V gene are LNHDA and SQIVND (reference sequence). Drawing the rest from reference TRBV19 and TRBJ1-1, the complete variable domain is DGGITQSPKYLFRKEGQNVTLSCEQNLNHDAMYWYRQDPGQGLRLIYYSQIVNDFQKGDIAEGYSVSREKKESFPLTVTSAQKNPTAFYLCAASLPGSLAEAFFGQGTRLTVV.

The J gene is TRBJ1-5, the V gene TRBV30; D remains ambiguous. Germline assignment: CDR1 GTSNPN and CDR2 SVGIG (reference sequence). The CDR3 loop spans 13 amino acids. Trimming took 2 bases from V and 4 from J, leaving 9 bases between them. The CDR3 nucleotides are TGTGCCTGGAGTTACAGTCTTAATCAGCCCCAGCATTTT. Residues: CAWSYSLNQPQHF.

This chain links TRBV28 with TRBJ1-2; D gene unclear. The CDR3 is 13 residues long. Germline loops: CDR1 MDHEN, CDR2 SYDVKM. V was trimmed by 3 bases and J by 1 base, leaving 6 bases between them. CDR3 sequence: CASSLEINYGYTF. The DNA for the CDR3 is TGTGCCAGCAGTTTGGAGATTAACTATGGCTACACCTTC.

The CDR3 DNA reads TGTGCCTGGACGAGGCTAGCGGGAGCCACCGGGGAGCTGTTTTTT. It codes for CAWTRLAGATGELFF. The chain carries TRBV30 and TRBJ2-2, with 10 positions matching TRBD2. Germline trimming cut 4 bases from V and 4 bases from J; bases unmatched to any gene: 6. The CDR3 runs to 15 residues. Germline V gene data show CDR1 as GTSNPN and CDR2 as SVGIG (reference sequence). The full variable domain, rest sourced from reference TRBV30 and TRBJ2-2, is SQTIHQWPATLVQPVGSPLSLECTVEGTSNPNLYWYRQAAGRGLQLLFYSVGIGQISSEVPQNLSASRPQDRQFILSSKKLLLSDSGFYLCAWTRLAGATGELFFGEGSRLTVL.

The chain combines TRBV27 with TRBJ1-2, with D unresolved. The CDR3 loop spans 14 amino acids. Looked up from germline, CDR1 is MNHEY and CDR2 is SMNVEV (reference sequence). V lost 10 bases and J lost 0, with 15 bases in between. This chain's CDR3 is CATSERATNYGYTF. Here the CDR3 DNA reads TGTGCCACCTCGGAGAGGGCTACTAACTATGGCTACACCTTC.

The rearrangement uses TRBV25-1 and TRBJ2-5; 8 bases are a match to TRBD1. This CDR3 contains 17 residues. J was trimmed by 5 bases and V by 4 bases; bases with no gene match: 15. CDR1 and CDR2 from the germline V gene are MGHDK and SYGVNS. The CDR3 region has the DNA TGTGCCAGCAGTGCCTTAGGGACAGGCGGCCATAGGGAGACCCAGTACTTC. Its protein product is CASSALGTGGHRETQYF.

V and J are TRBV6-5 and TRBJ2-5; D is perhaps TRBD2 (7 bases). The CDR3 length is 13 residues. Germline V gene sequence: CDR1 MNHEY, CDR2 SVGAGI. V lost 10 bases, J lost 3 bases, and 15 bases lay in between. Here the CDR3 DNA reads TGTGCCACCCGAGAGGGGGGGAAAGAGACCCAGTACTTC. This encodes CATREGGKETQYF.

The chain links TRBV7-9 to TRBJ1-3, with a weak D call TRBD1 (6 bases). V lost 5 bases and J 2 bases, leaving 19 bases between the germline ends. Germline values: CDR1 SEHNR, CDR2 FQNEAQ (reference sequence). This CDR3 region has 17 residues. The CDR3 sequence is CASSTSDRLVAGNTIYF. CDR3 sequence (DNA): TGTGCCAGCAGCACTTCCGACAGGCTGGTAGCTGGAAACACCATATATTTT.

The chain recombines TRBV5-1 with TRBJ1-1; a weak D match, TRBD1 (6 bases). V dropped 3 bases and J dropped 2 bases, with 11 bases sitting between them. Germline lookup yields CDR1 SGHRS and CDR2 YFSETQ. This CDR3 is 14 amino acids long. The CDR3 sequence is CASSSGVINTEAFF. CDR3 DNA: TGCGCCAGCAGCTCAGGGGTCATTAACACTGAAGCTTTCTTT.

V is TRBV27 and J is TRBJ2-7; D call uncertain. CDR1 and CDR2 (germline): MNHEY, SMNVEV (reference sequence). The germline V and J ends were trimmed by 4 bases and 2 bases, with 15 bases remaining between them. The CDR3 is 15 amino acids. The CDR3 reads CASSSRRVNPYEQYF. The CDR3 nucleotides read TGTGCCAGCAGTTCCAGACGGGTAAACCCCTACGAGCAGTACTTC.

The genes are TRBV20-1 and TRBJ1-1; D uncertain. Trimming left V 7 bases short and J 2 bases short, with 8 bases between. The CDR3 extends over 11 amino acids. CDR1 DFQATT and CDR2 SNEGSKA come from the germline V gene (reference sequence). The CDR3 sequence is CSGGPNTEAFF. DNA for the CDR3: TGCAGTGGAGGTCCTAACACTGAAGCTTTCTTT.

The chain links TRBV10-3 to TRBJ1-1; TRBD1 aligns across 7 bases. This CDR3 has 13 amino acids. Germline loops: CDR1 ENHRY, CDR2 SYGVKD. V was pared by 6 bases and J by 7 bases, with 8 bases of the junction left unmatched. The CDR3 protein is CAIRETGAGEAFF. CDR3 nucleotides: TGTGCCATCAGGGAAACAGGGGCTGGTGAAGCTTTCTTT.

The chain recombines TRBV18 with TRBJ1-5, with TRBD1 matching over 7 bases. The CDR3 has 15 residues. V gave up 2 bases and J gave up 5 bases; unmatched junction bases: 6. Per the germline V gene, CDR1 is KGHSH and CDR2 is LQKENI. CDR3 residues: CASSPGDRDDQPQHF. The CDR3 coding sequence is TGTGCCAGCTCACCAGGCGACAGGGACGATCAGCCCCAGCATTTT.

V and J are TRBV28 and TRBJ2-1, with TRBD2 identical over 9 bases. The V and J ends lost 2 bases and 5 bases, in that order; junction bases with no gene match: 4. There are 15 residues in the CDR3. Germline V gene lookup returns CDR1 MDHEN and CDR2 SYDVKM. The CDR3, as DNA: TGTGCCAGCAGTTTAACTAGCGGGTTCCACAATGAGCAGTTCTTC. It yields the protein CASSLTSGFHNEQFF.